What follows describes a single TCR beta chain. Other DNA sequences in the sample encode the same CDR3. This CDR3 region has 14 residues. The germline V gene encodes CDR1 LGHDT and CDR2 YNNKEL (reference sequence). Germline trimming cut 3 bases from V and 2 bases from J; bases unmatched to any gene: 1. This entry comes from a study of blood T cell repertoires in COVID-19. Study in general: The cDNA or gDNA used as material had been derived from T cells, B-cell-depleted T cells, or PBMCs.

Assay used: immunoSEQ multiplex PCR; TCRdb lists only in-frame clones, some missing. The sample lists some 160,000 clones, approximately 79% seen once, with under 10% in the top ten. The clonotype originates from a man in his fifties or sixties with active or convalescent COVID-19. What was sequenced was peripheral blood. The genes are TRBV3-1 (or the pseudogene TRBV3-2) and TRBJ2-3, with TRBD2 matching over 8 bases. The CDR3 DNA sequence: TGTGCCAGCAGCCAGGGACTAGACACAGATACGCAGTATTTT. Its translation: CASSQGLDTDTQYF.